The 16 T cell receptor beta chains below were found in one sample sequenced in a study of STAT5B mutations in CD4+ large granular lymphocyte leukemia. Method: immunoSEQ multiplex PCR; TCRdb's copy keeps in-frame clones and lacks some. The data contain 30,000 or so clones, 65% to 80% of them singletons. Sequencing was carried out using CD4+ T cells from blood buffy coats. Source of these receptors: a human donor in good health.

This clone was observed once. The chain uses TRBV6-1 and TRBJ1-5, with TRBD1 matching over 10 bases. The CDR3 spans 15 residues. CDR1 and CDR2 from the germline V gene are MNHNS and SASEGT. V shed 2 bases and J 6 bases; nucleotides not matched to a gene: 4. CDR3 amino acids: CASSERGTGVQPQHF. In DNA, the CDR3 is TGTGCCAGCAGTGAAAGGGGGACAGGGGTTCAGCCCCAGCATTTT.

The V call is TRBV18, the J call TRBJ1-1; the D gene is possibly TRBD1 (6 bases). The germline V gene encodes CDR1 KGHSH and CDR2 LQKENI. Between the trimmed V and J ends, which lost 5 bases and 0 bases, there was a span of 10 bases. There are 14 residues in the CDR3. The CDR3 sequence: CASSEQGLNTEAFF. DNA of the CDR3: TGTGCCAGCTCAGAGCAGGGGCTGAACACTGAAGCTTTCTTT.

In DNA, the CDR3 is TGTGCTAGTGGTTTGGCCTGGAGCGGAAACACCATATATTTT. Translating it yields CASGLAWSGNTIYF. The chain couples TRBV12-5 to TRBJ1-3; no clear D. Trimming stripped 1 base from V and 4 bases from J, with 8 bases between. The CDR3 sequence is 14 residues long. Germline CDR1 reads LGHNT; CDR2 reads FRNRAP.

This chain joins TRBV29-1 and TRBJ2-2; 8 nucleotides align to TRBD1. The V segment lost 6 bases and the J segment 5 bases; nucleotides outside the gene matches: 20. This CDR3 is 18 amino acids long. The germline V gene encodes CDR1 SQVTM and CDR2 ANQGSEA. The CDR3 DNA follows: TGCAGCGTGCAACGTCGAGGCAGGGGGCCAGGATTAACCGGGGAGCTGTTTTTT. This sequence encodes CSVQRRGRGPGLTGELFF.

This sequence joins TRBV19 and TRBJ2-3; no reliable D call. Looked up from germline, CDR1 is LNHDA and CDR2 is SQIVND (reference sequence). V lost 3 bases to trimming and J lost 2 bases, with 15 bases between them. The CDR3 is 16 amino acids. The CDR3 DNA follows: TGTGCCAGTAGTATGGACCACTCCGGTCCCACAGATACGCAGTATTTT. Amino acid sequence: CASSMDHSGPTDTQYF.

This clone was observed a handful of times. The chain links TRBV30 to TRBJ1-4; the D is unclear. CDR1 GTSNPN and CDR2 SVGIG come from the germline V gene (reference sequence). Trimming cost V 4 bases and J 11 bases, with 11 bases left between them. The CDR3 spans 11 residues. The CDR3 region is CAWMDGRKLFF. Written as DNA, the CDR3 is TGTGCCTGGATGGACGGTCGGAAACTGTTTTTT. The full variable domain, with the rest looked up from reference TRBV30 and TRBJ1-4, is SQTIHQWPATLVQPVGSPLSLECTVEGTSNPNLYWYRQAAGRGLQLLFYSVGIGQISSEVPQNLSASRPQDRQFILSSKKLLLSDSGFYLCAWMDGRKLFFGSGTQLSVL.

Here the CDR3 reads CASSFAGTQGNYNEQFF. DNA for the CDR3: TGTGCCAGCAGCTTCGCCGGGACCCAGGGGAACTACAATGAGCAGTTCTTC. V usage is TRBV11-2 and J usage is TRBJ2-1; possible D gene TRBD1, 6 bases. The V end lost 3 bases, the J end lost 3 bases, and 18 bases lay between the germline ends. This CDR3 spans 17 amino acids. CDR1 and CDR2 (germline): SGHAT, FQNNGV.

The V call is TRBV18, the J call TRBJ2-1; possibly TRBD2 for D (5 bases). With 3 bases removed from V and 4 bases from J, the gap between germline ends came to 13 bases. This CDR3 contains 15 residues. Per the germline V gene, CDR1 is KGHSH and CDR2 is LQKENI. In nucleotides, the CDR3 is TGTGCCAGCTCACCCCGGGGTAGAGTATACAATGAGCAGTTCTTC. Translating gives CASSPRGRVYNEQFF. The full variable domain, completed using reference TRBV18 and TRBJ2-1, is NAGVMQNPRHLVRRRGQEARLRCSPMKGHSHVYWYRQLPEEGLKFMVYLQKENIIDESGMPKERFSAEFPKEGPSILRIQQVVRGDSAAYFCASSPRGRVYNEQFFGPGTRLTVL.

This clone was found once. The chain is built from TRBV15 and TRBJ1-4; D gene uncertain. The V gene lost 0 bases and the J gene lost 2 bases, with 1 base spanning the gap. Looked up from germline, CDR1 is LNHNV and CDR2 is YYDKDF (reference sequence). This CDR3 contains 13 residues. The CDR3: CATSRDTNEKLFF. In DNA form, the CDR3 reads TGTGCCACCAGCAGAGATACTAATGAAAAACTGTTTTTT.

This clone was seen only once. Other DNA sequences in the sample encode the same CDR3. The chain carries TRBV18 and TRBJ1-5; D possibly corresponds to TRBD1 (5 bases). The CDR3 spans 14 residues. Germline CDR1 and CDR2: KGHSH and LQKENI. V lost 2 bases to trimming and J lost 0 bases, with 5 bases between them. The DNA of the CDR3 is TGTGCCAGCTCACCAGACAGTAGCAATCAGCCCCAGCATTTT. It translates to CASSPDSSNQPQHF.

The table lists this clone with a few counts. The genes are TRBV29-1 and TRBJ1-1; 7 nucleotides line up with TRBD1. CDR1 and CDR2 (germline): SQVTM, ANQGSEA. After removal of 2 bases from V and 4 bases from J, the junction contained 1 base not matched to a gene. The CDR3 is 12 amino acids. The CDR3: CSVEPGGTEAFF. Written as DNA, the CDR3 is TGCAGCGTTGAACCAGGGGGCACTGAAGCTTTCTTT.

The chain carries TRBV5-1 and TRBJ2-5; D remains ambiguous. This CDR3 comprises 11 residues. With 3 bases removed from V and 0 bases from J, the gap between germline ends came to 0 bases. CDR1 and CDR2 (germline): SGHRS, YFSETQ. The CDR3 sequence is CASSYQETQYF. The CDR3 DNA sequence: TGCGCCAGCAGCTACCAAGAGACCCAGTACTTC.

The chain uses TRBV18 and TRBJ1-2; a possible D gene is TRBD1 (5 bases). The length of the CDR3 is 14 residues. Germline values: CDR1 KGHSH, CDR2 LQKENI. Deletions cut 4 bases from V and 0 bases from J, with 9 bases between. The DNA of the CDR3 is TGTGCCAGCTCACGGGACCAAGCTAACTATGGCTACACCTTC. It codes for CASSRDQANYGYTF.

The V and J genes are TRBV7-6 and TRBJ2-1; D not certain. Germline V gene sequence: CDR1 SGHVS, CDR2 FNYEAQ. V lost 1 base to trimming and J lost 6 bases, with 13 bases between them. The CDR3 has 15 amino acids. The chain's CDR3 is CASSLGLVTPNEQFF. CDR3 in DNA: TGTGCCAGCAGCTTAGGTCTAGTGACCCCCAATGAGCAGTTCTTC.

This clone came up a few times. The V and J genes are TRBV5-1 and TRBJ2-3; D possibly corresponds to TRBD2 (6 bases). Germline values: CDR1 SGHRS, CDR2 YFSETQ. This CDR3 comprises 15 residues. V gave up 0 bases and J gave up 0 bases, with 8 bases separating them. The CDR3 bases are TGCGCCAGCAGCTTGGGCGGGGTGAGCACAGATACGCAGTATTTT. This translates into CASSLGGVSTDTQYF.

V and J are TRBV5-1 and TRBJ2-1; the match to TRBD1 covers 9 bases. The germline gives CDR1 SGHRS, CDR2 YFSETQ. The junction had 13 bases not matched to a gene; V was cut back by 5 bases and J by 10 bases. The length of the CDR3 is 15 residues. For the CDR3, the DNA is TGCGCCAGCAGACAACCGGGACAGGGATTGATCGAGCAGTTCTTC. This encodes CASRQPGQGLIEQFF.